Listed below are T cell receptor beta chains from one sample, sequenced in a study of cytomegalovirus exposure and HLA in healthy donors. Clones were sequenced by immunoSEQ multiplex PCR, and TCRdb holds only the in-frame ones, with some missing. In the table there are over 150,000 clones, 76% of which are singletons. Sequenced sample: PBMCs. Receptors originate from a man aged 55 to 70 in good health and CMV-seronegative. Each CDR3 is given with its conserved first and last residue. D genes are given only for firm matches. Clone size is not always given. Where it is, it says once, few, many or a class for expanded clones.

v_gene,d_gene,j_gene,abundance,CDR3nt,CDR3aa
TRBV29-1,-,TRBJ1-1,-,TGCAGCGGATCCACCTCTGCACACAGAGGGACTGAAGCTTTCTTT,CSGSTSAHRGTEAFF
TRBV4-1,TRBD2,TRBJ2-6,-,TGCGCCAGCAGCCAACCGACTAGCGGGAGGACTGGGGCCAACGTCCTGACTTTC,CASSQPTSGRTGANVLTF
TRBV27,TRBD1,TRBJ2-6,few,TGTGCCAGCAGCCCGGACAGGGGGCTCTCTGGGGCCAACGTCCTGACTTTC,CASSPDRGLSGANVLTF
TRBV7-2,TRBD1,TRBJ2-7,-,TGTGCCAGCAGCCCCCCGTTGGGACAGGGTAGAGTCGAGCAGTACTTC,CASSPPLGQGRVEQYF
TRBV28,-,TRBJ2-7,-,TGTGCCAGCAGTAGCCGCCCCTACGAGCAGTACTTC,CASSSRPYEQYF
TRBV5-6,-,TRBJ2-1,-,TGTGCCAGCAGCTTGGTGTCCGCCTCCCACTCCGGTGAGCAGTTCTTC,CASSLVSASHSGEQFF
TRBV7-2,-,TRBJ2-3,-,TGTGCCAGCAGCCCGGGAGGGGCAGGGGGAGATACGCAGTATTTT,CASSPGGAGGDTQYF
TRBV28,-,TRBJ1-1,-,TGTGCCAGCGCCCCGTGGGGAGATACTGAAGCTTTCTTT,CASAPWGDTEAFF
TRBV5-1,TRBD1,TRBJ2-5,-,TGCGCCAGCAGCCCCGGACAGGGTCCAGAGACCCAGTACTTC,CASSPGQGPETQYF
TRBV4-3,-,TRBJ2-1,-,TGCGCCAGCAGCCAAGAGTCGAGGACCCGGGGGGAGCAGTTCTTC,CASSQESRTRGEQFF
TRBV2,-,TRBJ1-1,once,TGTGCCAGCAGTGAAGGCGGGTACGACACTGAAGCTTTCTTT,CASSEGGYDTEAFF
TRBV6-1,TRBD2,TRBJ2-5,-,TGTGCCAGCAGTGAGGTGACTAGCGGGGGGGCCCATGAGACCCAGTACTTC,CASSEVTSGGAHETQYF
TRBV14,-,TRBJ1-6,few,TGTGCCAGCAGGGGTGGGGTCGGGAGGACACCCCTCCACTTT,CASRGGVGRTPLHF
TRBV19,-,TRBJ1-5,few,TGTGCCAGTAGTATCGCGGGGTTTGACGATCAGCCCCAGCATTTT,CASSIAGFDDQPQHF
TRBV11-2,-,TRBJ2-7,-,TGTGCCAGCAGCTTAGACGGGGGGCAGTTCTCCTACGAGCAGTACTTC,CASSLDGGQFSYEQYF
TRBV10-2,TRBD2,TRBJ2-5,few,TGCGCCAGCAGTGTAACTAGCGGGGGGCAAGAGACCCAGTACTTC,CASSVTSGGQETQYF
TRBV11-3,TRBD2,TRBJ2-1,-,TGTGCCAGCAGCTTACACGGAGCGGGGGGTTATGAGCAGTTCTTC,CASSLHGAGGYEQFF
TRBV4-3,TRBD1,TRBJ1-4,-,TGCGCCAGCAGCCCCCGGACCAGTCCCCAGGGGGGAAAACTGTTTTTT,CASSPRTSPQGGKLFF
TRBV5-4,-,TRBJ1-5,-,TGTGCCAGCAGCTTCCCCCGGGGGGATGAGGTCAATCAGCCCCAGCATTTT,CASSFPRGDEVNQPQHF
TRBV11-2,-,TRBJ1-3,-,TGTGCCAGCAACAGAAACCCCTTAAGCTCTGGAAACACCATATATTTT,CASNRNPLSSGNTIYF
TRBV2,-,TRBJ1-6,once,TGTGCCAGCGGGTTGGGAGGGAGCTCCTATAATTCACCCCTCCACTTT,CASGLGGSSYNSPLHF
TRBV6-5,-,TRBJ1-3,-,TGTGCCAGCGGTCAGACAGGTCGTTTGGACACCATATATTTT,CASGQTGRLDTIYF
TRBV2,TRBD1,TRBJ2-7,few,TGTGCCAGCAGTAAGGGACTGACAGGGGTCCGTGAGCAGTACTTC,CASSKGLTGVREQYF
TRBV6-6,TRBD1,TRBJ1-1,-,TGTGCCAGCAGCCGACAGGGGGACACTGAAGCTTTCTTT,CASSRQGDTEAFF
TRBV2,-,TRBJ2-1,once,TGTGCCAGCAGCGCAGACAACCGTCCGAACAATGAGCAGTTCTTC,CASSADNRPNNEQFF
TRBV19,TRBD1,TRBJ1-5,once,TGTGCCAGTAGTATCAGGACAGGCGGGCAGCCCCAGCATTTT,CASSIRTGGQPQHF
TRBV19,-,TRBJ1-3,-,TGTGCCAGTAGTACCGTATCGTCTGGAAACACCATATATTTT,CASSTVSSGNTIYF
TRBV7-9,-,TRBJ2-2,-,TGTGCCAGCGGATGGGGGCCCGACACCGGGGAGCTGTTTTTT,CASGWGPDTGELFF
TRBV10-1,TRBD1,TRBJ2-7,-,TGCGCCAGCAGTAAGGAGTGGGACAGCGAGCAGTACTTC,CASSKEWDSEQYF
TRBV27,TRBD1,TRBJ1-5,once,TGTGCCAGCAGTGCCTGGACAGGGGGTGGCAATCAGCCCCAGCATTTT,CASSAWTGGGNQPQHF
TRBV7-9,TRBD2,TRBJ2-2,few,TGTGCCAGCAGCTTGCTTGCGGGAGGAAACACCGGGGAGCTGTTTTTT,CASSLLAGGNTGELFF
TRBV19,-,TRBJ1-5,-,TGTGCCAGTAGTACGTCGGGAGACCTTCGGAAGCCCCAGCATTTT,CASSTSGDLRKPQHF
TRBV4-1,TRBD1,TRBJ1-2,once,TGCGCCAGCAGCCAAGGGACAGGGGGTGGCTACACCTTC,CASSQGTGGGYTF
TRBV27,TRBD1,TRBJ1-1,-,TGTGCCAGCAGTGCTCACCGGGGGACAGACCCCAGGGGCACTGAAGCTTTCTTT,CASSAHRGTDPRGTEAFF
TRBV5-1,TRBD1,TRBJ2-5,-,TGCGCCAGCAGCAGTCCGGGACAGGGCCAAGAGACCCAGTACTTC,CASSSPGQGQETQYF
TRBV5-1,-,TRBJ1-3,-,TGCGCCAGCAGCTCCGGGTATGGAAACACCATATATTTT,CASSSGYGNTIYF
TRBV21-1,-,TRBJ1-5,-,TGTGCCAGCAGCAAGCAGGACAGGGACGAACCACCTAGCAATCAGCCCCAGCATTTT,CASSKQDRDEPPSNQPQHF
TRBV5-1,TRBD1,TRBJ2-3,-,TGCGCCAGCAGCTTGGTTCCGGACAGGGGCTCTTATGCGCAGTATTTT,CASSLVPDRGSYAQYF
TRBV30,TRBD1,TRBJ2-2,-,TGTGCCTGTTACCGGGACAGGAACACCGGGGAGCTGTTTTTT,CACYRDRNTGELFF
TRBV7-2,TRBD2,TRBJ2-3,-,TGTGCCAGCAGGAATCGGGGGGGACTGGCTCCAGATACGCAGTATTTT,CASRNRGGLAPDTQYF